Each of the 18 T cell receptor beta chains below was sequenced from the same sample in a study of cytomegalovirus exposure and HLA in healthy donors. This PCR relied on a set of 60 Vbeta primers and 13 Jbeta primers. The protocol was immunoSEQ multiplex PCR, while the TCRdb copy is restricted to in-frame clones and leaves out a portion. Among 100,000 to 150,000 clones, around 70% were seen once, and the ten largest hold less than 4%. The sequencing sample was made of PBMCs. The receptors stem from a man aged 40-49 years in good health and CMV-seropositive.

There are a few counts of this clone. The chain carries TRBV7-9 and TRBJ2-1; weak D call: TRBD2 (6 bases). Germline-derived CDR1 and CDR2 are SEHNR and FQNEAQ (reference sequence). CDR3 length: 12 residues. V was pared by 4 bases and J by 10 bases, with 11 bases between. CDR3 bases: TGTGCCAGCAGCTCGGGACTTGGGGAGCAGTTCTTC. As protein: CASSSGLGEQFF.

This clone turned up a few times. The chain employs TRBV6-6 and TRBJ1-1, with D possibly matching TRBD1 (6 bases). Trimming shortened V by 5 bases and J by 6 bases, and 19 bases separated the two germline ends. CDR1 and CDR2 (germline): MNHNY, SVGAGI (reference sequence). This CDR3 contains 15 residues. This chain's CDR3 is CASSGTAGVTSEAFF. As DNA, the CDR3 is TGTGCCAGCAGTGGTACGGCAGGGGTGACGTCTGAAGCTTTCTTT.

The count of this clone is one. V is TRBV19 and J is TRBJ1-1, with 7 bases that match TRBD1. Germline assignment: CDR1 LNHDA and CDR2 SQIVND (reference sequence). The CDR3 runs 13 residues. J gave up 7 bases and V 8 bases, and 10 bases lay outside the gene matches. The CDR3 DNA sequence: TGTGCCAGTGAGGACAGGACTCTCTATGAAGCTTTCTTT. This translates into CASEDRTLYEAFF.

The chain combines TRBV7-7 with TRBJ2-1; 9 positions match TRBD2. Trimming took 6 bases from V and 6 from J; bases not matched to a gene: 9. Per germline, CDR1 SSHAT and CDR2 FNYEAQ (reference sequence). The CDR3 sequence is 15 residues long. The CDR3 region is CASSTSSGALNEQFF. The CDR3 bases are TGTGCCAGCAGTACGTCTAGCGGGGCGCTCAATGAGCAGTTCTTC.

This clone was counted only a few times. The rearrangement joins TRBV27 to TRBJ2-7, with 12 positions matching TRBD2. Per germline, CDR1 MNHEY and CDR2 SMNVEV (reference sequence). The CDR3 spans 17 residues. The trim removed 6 bases at V and 2 bases at J, leaving 11 bases unmatched. The CDR3 protein is CASRLAGGNNNPYEQYF. CDR3 coding DNA: TGTGCCAGCAGACTAGCGGGGGGCAACAATAACCCCTACGAGCAGTACTTC.

This clone was recorded a few times. The rearrangement links TRBV6-7 to TRBJ2-1; 7 bases match TRBD1. TRBV6-7 is classed as an ORF, of uncertain function. The CDR3 is 17 residues long. V shed 7 bases and J 0 bases; nucleotides not matched to a gene: 12. The CDR3, as DNA: TGTGCCAGCAATCAAGGGCACAGGGGTTTCTCCTACAATGAGCAGTTCTTC. Amino acid sequence: CASNQGHRGFSYNEQFF.

This chain links TRBV7-3 with TRBJ2-2; the D gene is possibly TRBD2 (7 bases). Germline CDR1 SGHTA, CDR2 FQGTGA. Trimming shortened V by 4 bases and J by 3 bases, and 15 bases separated the two germline ends. The CDR3 length is 16 residues. Here the CDR3 DNA reads TGTGCCAGCAGCTCCTTGGGGGGGCGATACACCGGGGAGCTGTTTTTT. Protein: CASSSLGGRYTGELFF.

The chain is built from TRBV6-1 and TRBJ2-7; no definite D call. The V and J ends lost 2 bases and 3 bases respectively, with 8 bases between them. There are 13 residues in the CDR3. Germline CDR1 reads MNHNS; CDR2 reads SASEGT. CDR3 loop: CASSEFENYEQYF. CDR3 coding DNA: TGTGCCAGCAGTGAATTCGAGAACTACGAGCAGTACTTC.

The CDR3, as DNA: TGCGCCAGCAACGGACAGGGGAAATTCGATGAGCAGTTCTTC. Translated, it gives CASNGQGKFDEQFF. The chain recombines TRBV5-1 with TRBJ2-1; 9 nucleotides line up with TRBD1. The CDR3 sequence is 14 residues long. CDR1 and CDR2 (germline): SGHRS, YFSETQ. V was pared by 6 bases and J by 8 bases, with 9 bases of the junction left unmatched.

This chain links TRBV6-5 with TRBJ1-4, with D possibly TRBD1 on 5 matching bases. Per the germline V gene, CDR1 is MNHEY and CDR2 is SVGAGI. CDR3 length: 14 amino acids. V was pared by 2 bases and J by 11 bases, with 15 bases between. CDR3 nucleotide sequence: TGTGCCAGCAGTTACGAAGGGGCGGCGGGGAAACTGTTTTTT. The encoded protein is CASSYEGAAGKLFF.

This chain joins TRBV28 and TRBJ1-4; 7 bases match TRBD1. J lost 5 bases, V lost 6 bases, and 12 bases had no gene match. CDR3 length: 16 amino acids. Per germline, CDR1 MDHEN and CDR2 SYDVKM. CDR3 residues: CASSSPGTEKNEKLFF. CDR3 coding DNA: TGTGCCAGCAGCTCACCCGGGACAGAAAAAAATGAAAAACTGTTTTTT. The full variable domain, rest sourced from reference TRBV28 and TRBJ1-4, is DVKVTQSSRYLVKRTGEKVFLECVQDMDHENMFWYRQDPGLGLRLIYFSYDVKMKEKGDIPEGYSVSREKKERFSLILESASTNQTSMYLCASSSPGTEKNEKLFFGSGTQLSVL.

The chain is built from TRBV7-9 and TRBJ2-7, with TRBD1 as a possible D gene (7 bases). This CDR3 is 14 amino acids long. Between the trimmed V and J ends, which lost 5 bases and 4 bases, there was a span of 15 bases. The germline gives CDR1 SEHNR, CDR2 FQNEAQ (reference sequence). The chain's CDR3 is CASSPPAGGYEQYF. The CDR3, as DNA: TGTGCCAGCAGCCCCCCGGCAGGGGGGTACGAGCAGTACTTC.

This clone has a handful of counts. This chain links TRBV27 with TRBJ2-5; 10 positions match TRBD2. The junction had 4 bases not matched to a gene; V was cut back by 5 bases and J by 4 bases. CDR3 size: 14 residues. Germline assignment: CDR1 MNHEY and CDR2 SMNVEV (reference sequence). CDR3 DNA: TGTGCCAGCAGTCCTAGCGGGAGCGGAGAGACCCAGTACTTC. As protein: CASSPSGSGETQYF.

This sequence joins TRBV11-2 and TRBJ2-5; 14 bases line up with TRBD2. J was trimmed by 0 bases and V by 3 bases; bases with no gene match: 6. CDR1 SGHAT and CDR2 FQNNGV come from the germline V gene. This CDR3 region has 18 residues. The CDR3 loop reads CASSLPGLAGVYQETQYF. CDR3 sequence (DNA): TGTGCCAGCAGCTTGCCGGGACTAGCGGGGGTGTACCAAGAGACCCAGTACTTC.

The chain carries TRBV13 and TRBJ2-1; 7 bases map to TRBD2. Germline loops: CDR1 PRHDT, CDR2 FYEKMQ (reference sequence). V lost 5 bases and J lost 2; bases outside the gene matches: 6. The CDR3 is 15 residues long. This chain's CDR3 is CASSPSGIPYNEQFF. CDR3 in DNA: TGTGCCAGCAGCCCAAGCGGGATCCCCTACAATGAGCAGTTCTTC.

The genes are TRBV18 and TRBJ1-1; tentative D call: TRBD1 (6 bases). The CDR3 is made up of 15 amino acids. V was trimmed by 1 base and J by 1 base, leaving 10 bases between them. In germline, CDR1 is KGHSH, CDR2 LQKENI. CDR3 loop: CASSPQKTGNTEAFF. The CDR3 coding sequence is TGTGCCAGCTCACCACAGAAGACAGGGAACACTGAAGCTTTCTTT.

Concerning this clone itself: Other DNA sequences in this sample translate to the same CDR3. The rearrangement uses TRBV6-4 and TRBJ2-2, with 11 bases that match TRBD2. Germline loops: CDR1 MRHNA, CDR2 SNTAGT. V gave up 5 bases and J gave up 5 bases; unmatched junction bases: 4. CDR3 length: 15 amino acids. The CDR3 sequence: CASSLLAGETGELFF. CDR3 nucleotides: TGTGCCAGCAGTTTACTAGCGGGAGAGACCGGGGAGCTGTTTTTT.

The count of this clone is one. The J gene is TRBJ2-3, the V gene TRBV27, with D possibly matching TRBD2 (5 bases). V lost 6 bases, J lost 4 bases, and 20 bases lay in between. The CDR3 consists of 16 residues. CDR1 and CDR2 (germline): MNHEY, SMNVEV (reference sequence). CDR3 nucleotides: TGTGCCAGCAGCCCAATCGGGCGGGTAAAGGCAGATACGCAGTATTTT. Protein sequence: CASSPIGRVKADTQYF.